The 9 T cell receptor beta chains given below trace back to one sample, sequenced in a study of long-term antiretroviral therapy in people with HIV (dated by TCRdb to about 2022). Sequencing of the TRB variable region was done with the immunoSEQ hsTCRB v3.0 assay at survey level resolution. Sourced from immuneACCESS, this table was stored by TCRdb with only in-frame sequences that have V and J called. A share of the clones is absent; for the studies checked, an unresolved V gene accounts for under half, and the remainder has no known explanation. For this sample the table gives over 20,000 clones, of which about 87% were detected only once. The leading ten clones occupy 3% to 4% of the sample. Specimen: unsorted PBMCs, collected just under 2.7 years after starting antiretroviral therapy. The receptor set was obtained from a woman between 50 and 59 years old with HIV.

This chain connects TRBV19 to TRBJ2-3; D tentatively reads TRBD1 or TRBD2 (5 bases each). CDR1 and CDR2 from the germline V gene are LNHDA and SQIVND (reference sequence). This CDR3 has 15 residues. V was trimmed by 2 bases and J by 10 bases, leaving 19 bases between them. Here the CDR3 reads CASSILGERGHAQYF. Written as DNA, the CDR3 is TGTGCCAGTAGTATATTGGGGGAGAGGGGCCATGCGCAGTATTTT.

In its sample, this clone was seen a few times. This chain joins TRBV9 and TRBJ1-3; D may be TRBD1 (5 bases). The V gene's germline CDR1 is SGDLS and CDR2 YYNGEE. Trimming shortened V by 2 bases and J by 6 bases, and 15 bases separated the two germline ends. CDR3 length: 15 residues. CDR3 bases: TGTGCCAGCAGCGTTGGGGGAGTTTTCGAAAACACCATATATTTT. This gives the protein CASSVGGVFENTIYF.

The CDR3 loop is CASSFRTGGSPPQHF. For the CDR3, the DNA is TGTGCCAGCAGTTTCAGGACAGGGGGCAGCCCGCCCCAGCATTTT. The chain has TRBV28 and TRBJ1-5; 11 nucleotides line up with TRBD1. The CDR3 has 15 amino acids. Germline assignment: CDR1 MDHEN and CDR2 SYDVKM. After removal of 3 bases from V and 9 bases from J, the junction contained 7 bases not matched to a gene.

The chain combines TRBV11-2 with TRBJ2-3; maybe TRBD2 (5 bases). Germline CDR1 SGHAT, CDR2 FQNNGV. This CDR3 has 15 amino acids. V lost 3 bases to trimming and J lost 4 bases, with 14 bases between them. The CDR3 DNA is TGTGCCAGCAGCTTGACGGGATCTCGCGCAGATACGCAGTATTTT. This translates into CASSLTGSRADTQYF.

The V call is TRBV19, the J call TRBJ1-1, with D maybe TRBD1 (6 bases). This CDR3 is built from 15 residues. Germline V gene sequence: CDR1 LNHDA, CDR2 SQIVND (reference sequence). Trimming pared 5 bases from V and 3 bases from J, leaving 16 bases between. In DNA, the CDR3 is TGTGCCAGTAGTCCAGCGGAGGGGGAGGACACTGAAGCTTTCTTT. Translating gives CASSPAEGEDTEAFF.

CDR3 nucleotide sequence: TGTGCCAGCAGCAAAGACCACAATGAGCAGTTCTTC. Translation gives CASSKDHNEQFF. The chain carries TRBV21-1 and TRBJ2-1. TRBV21-1 is assigned pseudogene status. This CDR3 region has 12 residues.

The CDR3 coding sequence is TGTGCCATCGGACTAGCGGGGAGCGGTGAGCAGTTCTTC. Translation gives CAIGLAGSGEQFF. This sequence joins TRBV10-3 and TRBJ2-1; 12 nucleotides match TRBD2. The V segment lost 8 bases and the J segment 9 bases; nucleotides outside the gene matches: 5. Germline values: CDR1 ENHRY, CDR2 SYGVKD. The CDR3 sequence is 13 residues long.

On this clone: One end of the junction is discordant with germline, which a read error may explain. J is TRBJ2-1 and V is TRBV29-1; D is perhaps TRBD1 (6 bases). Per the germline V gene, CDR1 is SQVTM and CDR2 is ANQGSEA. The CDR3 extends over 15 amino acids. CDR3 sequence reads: CSVPLGQFLVNAQLF. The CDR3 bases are TGCAGCGTTCCCCTTGGACAGTTTTTAGTCAATGCCCAGCTCTTC.

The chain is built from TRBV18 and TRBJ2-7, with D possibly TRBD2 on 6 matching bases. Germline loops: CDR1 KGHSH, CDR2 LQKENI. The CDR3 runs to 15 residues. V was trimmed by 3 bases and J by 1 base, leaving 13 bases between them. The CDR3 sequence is CASSPGQGGSYEQYF. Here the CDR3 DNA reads TGTGCCAGCTCACCCGGGCAGGGAGGATCCTACGAGCAGTACTTC.